Below, 12 T cell receptor beta chains from the same sample are listed, as sequenced in a study of blood T cell repertoires in COVID-19. The assay was immunoSEQ multiplex PCR, and TCRdb's table has in-frame clones only and misses some. The sample contains about 140,000 clones, over 80% of which appear only once. The sample comprised PBMCs or T cells enriched from blood (not recorded which). The receptors come from a man aged 55 to 70 who had recovered from COVID-19.

This clone was recorded only once. The chain links TRBV27 to TRBJ1-5; 7 nucleotides align to TRBD1. Trimming took 6 bases from V and 3 from J; bases not matched to a gene: 2. In germline, CDR1 is MNHEY, CDR2 SMNVEV (reference sequence). The CDR3 contains 13 residues. This CDR3 is CASRQGFNQPQHF. CDR3 nucleotide sequence: TGTGCCAGCAGACAGGGGTTCAATCAGCCCCAGCATTTT.

DNA for the CDR3: TGTGCCTGGGGCCCCAGGGGAAACTATGGCTACACCTTC. Translated: CAWGPRGNYGYTF. The genes are TRBV30 and TRBJ1-2; tentatively, D is TRBD1 (6 bases). Germline CDR1 reads GTSNPN; CDR2 reads SVGIG (reference sequence). This CDR3 has 13 residues. V lost 5 bases and J lost 2, with 12 bases in between. The full variable domain, its missing parts supplied by reference TRBV30 and TRBJ1-2, is SQTIHQWPATLVQPVGSPLSLECTVEGTSNPNLYWYRQAAGRGLQLLFYSVGIGQISSEVPQNLSASRPQDRQFILSSKKLLLSDSGFYLCAWGPRGNYGYTFGSGTRLTVV.

In DNA form, the CDR3 reads TGTGCCAGCAGTTTCGATTTTTTAGCGGGTGAGCAGTTCTTC. Residues: CASSFDFLAGEQFF. The rearrangement uses TRBV27 and TRBJ2-1, with 7 bases matching TRBD2. V lost 3 bases and J lost 9; bases outside the gene matches: 8. CDR1 and CDR2 from the germline V gene are MNHEY and SMNVEV (reference sequence). The CDR3 length is 14 residues.

V is TRBV7-9 and J is TRBJ2-1, with TRBD2 as a possible D gene (5 bases). Trimming cost V 5 bases and J 6 bases, with 8 bases left between them. This CDR3 contains 12 residues. Germline V gives CDR1 SEHNR, CDR2 FQNEAQ (reference sequence). This CDR3 is CASSQAVNEQFF. The CDR3 DNA is TGTGCCAGCAGCCAAGCGGTCAATGAGCAGTTCTTC.

Only one count was recorded for this clone. V is TRBV5-6 and J is TRBJ1-2, with D tentatively TRBD1 (6 bases). Germline loops: CDR1 SGHDT, CDR2 YYEEEE. The CDR3 is made up of 14 amino acids. The V gene lost 0 bases and the J gene lost 4 bases, with 10 bases spanning the gap. CDR3 loop: CASSLDRDVYGYTF. The CDR3 nucleotides read TGTGCCAGCAGCTTGGACAGGGACGTCTATGGCTACACCTTC.

V usage is TRBV30 and J usage is TRBJ1-2, with 8 bases aligning to TRBD1. The CDR3 covers 14 residues. The germline gives CDR1 GTSNPN, CDR2 SVGIG (reference sequence). V was clipped by 0 bases and J by 7 bases; unmatched bases: 7. The CDR3 here is CAWSVKAGGLGYTF. For the CDR3, the DNA is TGTGCCTGGAGTGTAAAGGCAGGGGGCCTTGGCTACACCTTC. Filled out from reference TRBV30 and TRBJ1-2, the complete variable domain reads SQTIHQWPATLVQPVGSPLSLECTVEGTSNPNLYWYRQAAGRGLQLLFYSVGIGQISSEVPQNLSASRPQDRQFILSSKKLLLSDSGFYLCAWSVKAGGLGYTFGSGTRLTVV.

The CDR3 bases are TGTGCCACCGGGACAGTAAAAAGCAATGAGCAGTTCTTC. Its translation is CATGTVKSNEQFF. J is TRBJ2-1 and V is TRBV12-3 or TRBV12-4; 7 nucleotides align to TRBD1. J lost 6 bases, V lost 10 bases, and 9 bases had no gene match. The CDR3 length is 13 residues.

The chain carries TRBV3-1 (or the pseudogene TRBV3-2) and TRBJ2-5; D might be TRBD2 (6 bases). The V gene's germline CDR1 is LGHDT and CDR2 YNNKEL (reference sequence). The CDR3 consists of 14 residues. V lost 1 base to trimming and J lost 6 bases, with 12 bases between them. CDR3 amino acids: CASSQGVGGKTQYF. CDR3 sequence (DNA): TGTGCCAGCAGCCAAGGGGTTGGGGGGAAGACCCAGTACTTC.

This clone was picked up a small number of times. The CDR3, as DNA: TGTGCCAGCAGCACAGGGGGCCAAGTCTCATCTGGAAACACCATATATTTT. It encodes CASSTGGQVSSGNTIYF. This sequence joins TRBV7-8 and TRBJ1-3, with 9 bases matching TRBD1. CDR3 length: 17 residues. Germline V lookup: CDR1 SGHVS, CDR2 FQNEAQ. After removal of 5 bases from V and 1 base from J, the junction contained 9 bases not matched to a gene.

V usage is TRBV19 and J usage is TRBJ2-2; tentatively, D is TRBD1 (6 bases). CDR1 is LNHDA and CDR2 is SQIVND in the germline V gene (reference sequence). This CDR3 comprises 13 residues. V dropped 6 bases and J dropped 6 bases, with 11 bases sitting between them. The CDR3 DNA follows: TGTGCCAGTAGCCGGGGACATCCCGGGGAGCTGTTTTTT. Translated: CASSRGHPGELFF.

This clone was detected only a few times. This chain links TRBV6-5 with TRBJ1-3, with D maybe TRBD1 (5 bases). Germline lookup yields CDR1 MNHEY and CDR2 SVGAGI. The CDR3 totals 16 residues. V lost 4 bases to trimming and J lost 2 bases, with 15 bases between them. The CDR3 DNA is TGTGCCAGCAGTTGGGCCCAGGGAACCCCTGGAAACACCATATATTTT. Translation gives CASSWAQGTPGNTIYF.

The chain uses TRBV3-1 (or the pseudogene TRBV3-2) and TRBJ1-1; weak D call: TRBD1 (5 bases). The V end was cut by 1 base, the J end by 3 bases, with 6 bases between. Germline values: CDR1 LGHDT, CDR2 YNNKEL (reference sequence). This CDR3 comprises 13 residues. CDR3 protein: CASSQGQYTEAFF. DNA for the CDR3: TGTGCCAGCAGCCAAGGACAGTACACTGAAGCTTTCTTT.